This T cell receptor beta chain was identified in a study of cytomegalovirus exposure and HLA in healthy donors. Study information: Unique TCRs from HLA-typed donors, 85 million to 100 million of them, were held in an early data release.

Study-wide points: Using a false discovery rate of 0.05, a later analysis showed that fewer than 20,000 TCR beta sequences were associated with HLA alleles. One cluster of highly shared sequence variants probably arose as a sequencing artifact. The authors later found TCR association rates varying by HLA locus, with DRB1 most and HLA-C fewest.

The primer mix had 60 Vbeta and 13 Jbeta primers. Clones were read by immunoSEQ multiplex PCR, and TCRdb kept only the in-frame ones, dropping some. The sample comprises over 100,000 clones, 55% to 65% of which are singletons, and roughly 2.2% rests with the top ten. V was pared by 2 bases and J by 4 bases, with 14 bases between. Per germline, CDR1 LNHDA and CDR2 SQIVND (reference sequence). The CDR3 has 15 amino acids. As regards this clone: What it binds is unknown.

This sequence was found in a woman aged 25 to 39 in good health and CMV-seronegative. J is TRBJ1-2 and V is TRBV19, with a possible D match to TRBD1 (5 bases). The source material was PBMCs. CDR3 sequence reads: CASSITRVGGYGYTF. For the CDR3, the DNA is TGTGCCAGTAGTATAACCAGGGTTGGCGGCTATGGCTACACCTTC.